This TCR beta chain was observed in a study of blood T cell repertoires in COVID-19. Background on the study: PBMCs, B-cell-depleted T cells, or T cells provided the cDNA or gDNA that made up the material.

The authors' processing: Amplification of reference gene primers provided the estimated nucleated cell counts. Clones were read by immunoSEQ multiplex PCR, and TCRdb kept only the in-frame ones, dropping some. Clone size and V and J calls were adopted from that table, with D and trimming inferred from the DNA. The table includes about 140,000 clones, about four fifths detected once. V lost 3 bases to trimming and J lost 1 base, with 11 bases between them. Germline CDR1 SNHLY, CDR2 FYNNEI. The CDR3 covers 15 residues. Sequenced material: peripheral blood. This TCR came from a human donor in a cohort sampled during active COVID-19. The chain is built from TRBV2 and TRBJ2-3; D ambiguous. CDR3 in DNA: TGTGCCAGCAGTGAGTACTATGCAGGCACAGATACGCAGTATTTT. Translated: CASSEYYAGTDTQYF. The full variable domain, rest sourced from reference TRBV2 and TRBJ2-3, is EPEVTQTPSHQVTQMGQEVILRCVPISNHLYFYWYRQILGQKVEFLVSFYNNEISEKSEIFDDQFSVERPDGSNFTLKIRSTKLEDSAMYFCASSEYYAGTDTQYFGPGTRLTVL.